Given below is one TCR beta chain in context. The entry originates in a study of patients and donors after allogeneic stem cell transplantation. TCRdb re-analysed the RT-PCR reads in MiXCR, keeping a single row per CDR3 protein. The sample holds hundreds of thousands of distinct CDR3 sequences, roughly 17% seen once. Germline trimming cut 6 bases from V and 8 bases from J; bases unmatched to any gene: 4. The CDR3 contains 11 residues. Germline CDR1 is DFQATT and CDR2 is SNEGSKA (reference sequence). This TCR derives from a human donor who was either an allogeneic HSCT recipient or a stem cell or donor lymphocyte infusion donor (not recorded which). It is not recorded whose cells these are; they may come from a transplant donor. J is TRBJ2-1 and V is TRBV20-1; TRBD1 matches at 7 bases. Sequenced sample: blood, either unsorted or a sorted T cell fraction (not recorded which). The CDR3 DNA is TGCAGTGCAAACAGGGGATATGAGCAGTTCTTC. It yields the protein CSANRGYEQFF.